Listed here is a single T cell receptor (beta chain). Time point meaning: pretreatment peripheral blood. The record originates from a study of PD-L1 blockade in urothelial cancer. The repertoire was sequenced with immunoSEQ multiplex PCR; TCRdb's copy has only in-frame clones and lacks some. Of approximately 50,000 clones detected, around 84% appear once; the ten largest clones hold roughly 2.9%. Material: PBMCs, obtained around atezolizumab (anti-PD-L1) treatment. The clonotype was recovered from a man aged 70 or older with urothelial cancer.

CDR3 bases: TGCGCCAGCAGCTCAGGGTCGAACACCGGGGAGCTGTTTTTT. It encodes CASSSGSNTGELFF. This chain uses TRBV5-1 with TRBJ2-2; weak D call: TRBD1 (5 bases). V lost 3 bases and J lost 0, with 6 bases in between. Germline loops: CDR1 SGHRS, CDR2 YFSETQ. The CDR3 sequence is 14 residues long.